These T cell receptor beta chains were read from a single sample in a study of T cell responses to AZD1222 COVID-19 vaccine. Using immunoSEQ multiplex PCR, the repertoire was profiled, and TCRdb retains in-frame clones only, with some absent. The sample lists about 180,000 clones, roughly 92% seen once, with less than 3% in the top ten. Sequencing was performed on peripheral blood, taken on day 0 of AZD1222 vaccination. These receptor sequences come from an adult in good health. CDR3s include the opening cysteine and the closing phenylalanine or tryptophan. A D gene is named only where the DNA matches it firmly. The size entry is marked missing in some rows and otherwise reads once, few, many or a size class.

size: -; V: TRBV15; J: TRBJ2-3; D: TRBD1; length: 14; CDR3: CATSRDRPEDTQYF; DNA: TGTGCCACCAGCCGGGACAGGCCCGAAGATACGCAGTATTTT
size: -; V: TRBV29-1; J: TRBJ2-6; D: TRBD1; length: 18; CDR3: CSVEEGQSPGSGANVLTF; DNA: TGCAGCGTTGAAGAGGGACAGTCCCCCGGCTCTGGGGCCAACGTCCTGACTTTC
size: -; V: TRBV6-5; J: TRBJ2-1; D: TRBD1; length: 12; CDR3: CASRLQGAEQFF; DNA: TGTGCCAGCAGATTACAGGGGGCTGAGCAGTTCTTC
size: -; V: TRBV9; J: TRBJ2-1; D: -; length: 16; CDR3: CASSVATGNSYNEQFF; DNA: TGTGCCAGCAGCGTGGCTACAGGGAACTCCTACAATGAGCAGTTCTTC
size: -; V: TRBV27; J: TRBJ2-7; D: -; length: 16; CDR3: CASSLRGPGSSYEQYF; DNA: TGTGCCAGCAGTTTAAGAGGGCCAGGGAGCTCCTACGAGCAGTACTTC
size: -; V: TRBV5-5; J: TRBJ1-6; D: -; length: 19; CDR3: CASSLFGPGGSSYNSPLHF; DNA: TGTGCCAGCAGCTTATTTGGTCCCGGGGGGAGCTCCTATAATTCACCCCTCCACTTT
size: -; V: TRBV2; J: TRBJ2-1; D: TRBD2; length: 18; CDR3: CASSEAHPGLAVYNEQFF; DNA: TGTGCCAGCAGTGAAGCTCACCCGGGACTAGCGGTCTACAATGAGCAGTTCTTC
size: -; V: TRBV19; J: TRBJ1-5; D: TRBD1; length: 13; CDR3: CASRGTGNQPQHF; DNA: TGTGCCAGTAGGGGGACAGGCAATCAGCCCCAGCATTTT
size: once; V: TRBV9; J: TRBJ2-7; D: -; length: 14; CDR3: CASSAGTSSYEQYF; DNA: TGTGCCAGCAGCGCAGGAACTTCCTCCTACGAGCAGTACTTC
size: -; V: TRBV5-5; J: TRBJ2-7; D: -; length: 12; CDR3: CASSLGGGEQYF; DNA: TGTGCCAGCAGCCTCGGGGGTGGTGAGCAGTACTTC